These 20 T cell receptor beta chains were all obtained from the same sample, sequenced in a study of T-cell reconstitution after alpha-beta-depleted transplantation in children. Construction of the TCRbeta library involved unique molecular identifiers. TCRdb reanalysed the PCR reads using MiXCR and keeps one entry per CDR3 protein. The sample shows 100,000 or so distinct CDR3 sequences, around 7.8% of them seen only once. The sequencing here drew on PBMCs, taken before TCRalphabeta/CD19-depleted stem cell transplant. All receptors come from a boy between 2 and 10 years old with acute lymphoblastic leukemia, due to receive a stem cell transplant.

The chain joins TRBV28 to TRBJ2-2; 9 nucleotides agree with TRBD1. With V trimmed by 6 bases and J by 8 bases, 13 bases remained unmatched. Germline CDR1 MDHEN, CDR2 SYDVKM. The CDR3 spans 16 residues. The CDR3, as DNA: TGTGCCAGCAGACCGCCGGGGACAGGGACGGGAGGGGAGCTGTTTTTT. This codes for CASRPPGTGTGGELFF.

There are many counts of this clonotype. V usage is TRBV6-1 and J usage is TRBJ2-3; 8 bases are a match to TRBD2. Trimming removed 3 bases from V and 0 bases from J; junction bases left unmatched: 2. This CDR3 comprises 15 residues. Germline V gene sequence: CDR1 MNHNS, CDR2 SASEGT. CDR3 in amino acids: CASSEIAGSTDTQYF. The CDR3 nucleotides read TGTGCCAGCAGTGAGATAGCGGGGAGCACAGATACGCAGTATTTT.

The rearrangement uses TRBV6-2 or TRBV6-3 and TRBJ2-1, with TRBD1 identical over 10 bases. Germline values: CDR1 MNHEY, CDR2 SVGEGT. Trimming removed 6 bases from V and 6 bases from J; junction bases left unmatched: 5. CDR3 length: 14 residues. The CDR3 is CASRGTGEGNEQFF. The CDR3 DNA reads TGTGCCAGCAGGGGGACAGGGGAGGGCAATGAGCAGTTCTTC.

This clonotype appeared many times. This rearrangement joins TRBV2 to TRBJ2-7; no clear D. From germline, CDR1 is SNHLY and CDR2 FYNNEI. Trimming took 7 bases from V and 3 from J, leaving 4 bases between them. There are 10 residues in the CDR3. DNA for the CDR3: TGTGCCAGCAAGGACTACGAGCAGTACTTC. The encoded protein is CASKDYEQYF.

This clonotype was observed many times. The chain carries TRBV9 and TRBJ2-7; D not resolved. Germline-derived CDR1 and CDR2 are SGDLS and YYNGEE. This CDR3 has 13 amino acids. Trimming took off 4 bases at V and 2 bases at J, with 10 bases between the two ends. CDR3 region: CASSPDRPYEQYF. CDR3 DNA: TGTGCCAGCAGCCCCGACCGTCCCTACGAGCAGTACTTC.

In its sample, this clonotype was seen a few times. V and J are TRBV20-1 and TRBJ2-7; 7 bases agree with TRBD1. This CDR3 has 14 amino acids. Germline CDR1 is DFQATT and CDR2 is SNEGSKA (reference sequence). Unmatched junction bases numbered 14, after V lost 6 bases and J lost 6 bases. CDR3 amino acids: CSARTARGPVEQYF. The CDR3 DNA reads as TGCAGTGCCCGCACCGCGAGGGGGCCGGTCGAGCAGTACTTC.

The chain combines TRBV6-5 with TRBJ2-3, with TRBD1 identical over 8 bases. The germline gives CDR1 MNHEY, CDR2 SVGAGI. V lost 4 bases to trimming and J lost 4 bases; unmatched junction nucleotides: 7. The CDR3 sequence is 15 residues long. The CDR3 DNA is TGTGCCAGCAGTTTCAGGACAGGGAATGCAGATACGCAGTATTTT. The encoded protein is CASSFRTGNADTQYF.

CDR3 sequence reads: CASSYGLAGNNEQFF. CDR3 sequence (DNA): TGTGCCAGCAGTTACGGGCTAGCGGGGAACAATGAGCAGTTCTTC. The J gene is TRBJ2-1, the V gene TRBV6-5; 9 positions match TRBD2. The CDR3 consists of 15 residues. V shed 2 bases and J 5 bases; nucleotides not matched to a gene: 4. The V gene's germline CDR1 is MNHEY and CDR2 SVGAGI.

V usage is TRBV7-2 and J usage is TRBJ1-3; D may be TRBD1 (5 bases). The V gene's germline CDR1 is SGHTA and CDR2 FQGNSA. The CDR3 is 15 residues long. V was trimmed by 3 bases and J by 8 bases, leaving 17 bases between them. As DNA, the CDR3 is TGTGCCAGCAGCTTCCGGGACGGCGGAAGGGACACCATATATTTT. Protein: CASSFRDGGRDTIYF. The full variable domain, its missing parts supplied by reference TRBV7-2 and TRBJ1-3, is GAGVSQSPSNKVTEKGKDVELRCDPISGHTALYWYRQSLGQGLEFLIYFQGNSAPDKSGLPSDRFSAERTGGSVSTLTIQRTQQEDSAVYLCASSFRDGGRDTIYFGEGSWLTVV.

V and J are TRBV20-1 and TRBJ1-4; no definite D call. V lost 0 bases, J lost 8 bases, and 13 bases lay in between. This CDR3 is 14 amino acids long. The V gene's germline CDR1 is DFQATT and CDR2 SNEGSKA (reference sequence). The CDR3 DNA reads TGCAGTGCTAGAGACGTGGGCTTTAACGAAAAACTGTTTTTT. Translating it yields CSARDVGFNEKLFF.

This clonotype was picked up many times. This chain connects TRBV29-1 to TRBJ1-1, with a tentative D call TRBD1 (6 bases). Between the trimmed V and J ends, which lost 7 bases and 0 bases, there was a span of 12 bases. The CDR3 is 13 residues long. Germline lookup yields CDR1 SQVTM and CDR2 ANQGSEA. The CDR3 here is CSALQGLNTEAFF. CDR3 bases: TGCAGCGCTCTACAGGGACTGAACACTGAAGCTTTCTTT.

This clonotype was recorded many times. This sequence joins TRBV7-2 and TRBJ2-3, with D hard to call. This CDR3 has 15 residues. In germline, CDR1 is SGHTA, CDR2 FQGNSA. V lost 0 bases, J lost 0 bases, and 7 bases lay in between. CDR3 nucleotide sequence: TGTGCCAGCAGCTTAGCGGCAGCTAGCACAGATACGCAGTATTTT. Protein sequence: CASSLAAASTDTQYF.

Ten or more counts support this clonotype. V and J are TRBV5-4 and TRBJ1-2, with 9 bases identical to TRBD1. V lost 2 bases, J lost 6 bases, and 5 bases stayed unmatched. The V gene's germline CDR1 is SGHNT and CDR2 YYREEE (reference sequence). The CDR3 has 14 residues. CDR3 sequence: CASSFDRGNNGYTF. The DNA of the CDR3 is TGTGCCAGCAGCTTTGACAGGGGGAATAATGGCTACACCTTC.

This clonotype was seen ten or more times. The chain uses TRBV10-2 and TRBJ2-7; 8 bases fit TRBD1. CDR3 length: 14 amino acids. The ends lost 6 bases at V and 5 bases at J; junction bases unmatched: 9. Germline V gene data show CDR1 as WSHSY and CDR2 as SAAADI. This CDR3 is CASRGQGGHHEQYF. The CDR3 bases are TGCGCCAGCAGAGGACAGGGCGGTCATCACGAGCAGTACTTC.

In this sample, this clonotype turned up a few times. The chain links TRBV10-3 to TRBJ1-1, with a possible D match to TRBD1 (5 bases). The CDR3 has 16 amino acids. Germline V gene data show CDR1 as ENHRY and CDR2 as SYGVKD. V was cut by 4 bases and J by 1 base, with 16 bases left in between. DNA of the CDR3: TGTGCCATCAGTGCTTCAGGGATCGGTGGGAACACTGAAGCTTTCTTT. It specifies CAISASGIGGNTEAFF.

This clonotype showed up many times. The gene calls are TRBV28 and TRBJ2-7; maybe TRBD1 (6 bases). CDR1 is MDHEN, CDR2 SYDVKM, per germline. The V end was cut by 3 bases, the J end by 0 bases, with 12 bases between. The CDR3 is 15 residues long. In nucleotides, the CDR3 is TGTGCCAGCAGTTTCTCTATAGGGGGCTCCTACGAGCAGTACTTC. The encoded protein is CASSFSIGGSYEQYF.

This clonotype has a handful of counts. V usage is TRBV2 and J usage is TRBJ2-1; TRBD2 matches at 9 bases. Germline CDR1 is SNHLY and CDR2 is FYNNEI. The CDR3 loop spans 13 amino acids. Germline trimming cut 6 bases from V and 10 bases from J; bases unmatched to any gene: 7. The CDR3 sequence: CASRATLAGEQFF. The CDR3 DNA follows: TGTGCCAGCAGGGCGACACTAGCGGGCGAGCAGTTCTTC.

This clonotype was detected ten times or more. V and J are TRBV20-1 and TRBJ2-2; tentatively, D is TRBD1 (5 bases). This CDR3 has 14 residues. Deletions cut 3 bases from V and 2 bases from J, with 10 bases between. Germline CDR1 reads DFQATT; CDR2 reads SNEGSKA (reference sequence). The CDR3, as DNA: TGCAGTGCTAGGATAGGGGAAAACACCGGGGAGCTGTTTTTT. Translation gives CSARIGENTGELFF.

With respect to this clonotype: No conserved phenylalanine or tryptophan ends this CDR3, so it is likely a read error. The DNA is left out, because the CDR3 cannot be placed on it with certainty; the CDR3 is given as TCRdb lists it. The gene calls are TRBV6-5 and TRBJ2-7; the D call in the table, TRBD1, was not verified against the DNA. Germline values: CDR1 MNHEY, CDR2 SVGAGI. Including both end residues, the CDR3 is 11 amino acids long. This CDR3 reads CASSDEEREYL.

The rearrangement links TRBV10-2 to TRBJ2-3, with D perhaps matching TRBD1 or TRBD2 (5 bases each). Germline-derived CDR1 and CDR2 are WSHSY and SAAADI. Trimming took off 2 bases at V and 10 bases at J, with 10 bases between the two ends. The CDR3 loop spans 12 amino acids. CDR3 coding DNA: TGCGCCAGCAGTGAGCCTGGGGGTTCGCAGTATTTT. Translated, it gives CASSEPGGSQYF.